The source of this TCR beta chain is a study of blood T cell repertoires in COVID-19. Turning to the study itself: COVID-19 samples, acute and convalescent, were from the United States, Italy and Spain.

The V end was cut by 0 bases, the J end by 4 bases, with 13 bases between. The CDR3 contains 16 residues. Germline CDR1 is SGHRS and CDR2 is YFSETQ. Libraries were prepared by immunoSEQ multiplex PCR; TCRdb keeps only in-frame clonotypes and omits some of them. The sample has some 460,000 clones; about 90% are singletons. The sequence was collected from a woman aged 18-35 years who had recovered from COVID-19. Sequencing used PBMCs or T cells enriched from blood (not recorded which). V and J are TRBV5-1 and TRBJ2-2; a weak D match, TRBD2 (6 bases). CDR3 coding DNA: TGCGCCAGCAGCTTGGCGGGAGTTAAGGGCACCGGGGAGCTGTTTTTT. It codes for CASSLAGVKGTGELFF.